This TCR beta chain was found in a study of T cells in localized non-small cell lung cancer. Using immunoSEQ multiplex PCR, the repertoire was profiled, and TCRdb retains in-frame clones only, with some absent. The sample yields more than 30,000 clones, around 84% seen once. Looked up from germline, CDR1 is SGHNT and CDR2 is YYREEE (reference sequence). The J segment lost 1 base and the V segment lost 3 bases, leaving 3 bases of the junction unmatched. The CDR3 spans 14 residues. Sequencing used peripheral blood, obtained before any cancer treatment. The source of this sequence is a male donor at least 60 years old with stage III lung adenocarcinoma. V is TRBV5-4 and J is TRBJ2-5; TRBD2 agrees at 7 bases. CDR3 DNA sequence: TGTGCCAGCAGCTCCGGGGGGATCCAAGAGACCCAGTACTTC. It translates to CASSSGGIQETQYF.